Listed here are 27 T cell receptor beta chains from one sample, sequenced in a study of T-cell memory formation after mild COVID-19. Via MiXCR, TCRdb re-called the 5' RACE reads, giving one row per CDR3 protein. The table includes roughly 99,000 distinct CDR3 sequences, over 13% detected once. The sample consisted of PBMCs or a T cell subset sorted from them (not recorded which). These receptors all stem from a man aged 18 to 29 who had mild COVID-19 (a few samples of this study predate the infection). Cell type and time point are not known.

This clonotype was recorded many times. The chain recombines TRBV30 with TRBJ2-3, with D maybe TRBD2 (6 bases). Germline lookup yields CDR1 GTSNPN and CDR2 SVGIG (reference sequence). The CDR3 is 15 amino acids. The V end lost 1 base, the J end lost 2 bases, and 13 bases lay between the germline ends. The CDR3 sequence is CAWSEGAGYTDTQYF. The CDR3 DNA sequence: TGTGCCTGGAGTGAGGGAGCGGGCTACACAGATACGCAGTATTTT.

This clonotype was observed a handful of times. For the CDR3, the DNA is TGTGCCAGCAGCTCCCCGACAGACGTTAACACTGAAGCTTTCTTT. It specifies CASSSPTDVNTEAFF. The chain carries TRBV7-9 and TRBJ1-1, with TRBD1 as a possible D gene (5 bases). With 4 bases removed from V and 2 bases from J, the gap between germline ends came to 14 bases. CDR1 and CDR2 from the germline V gene are SEHNR and FQNEAQ (reference sequence). The CDR3 is 15 amino acids.

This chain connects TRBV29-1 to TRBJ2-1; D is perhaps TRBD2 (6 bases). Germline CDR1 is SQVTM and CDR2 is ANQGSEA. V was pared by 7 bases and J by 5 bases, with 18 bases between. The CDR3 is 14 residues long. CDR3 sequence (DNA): TGCAGCGGACTTGGCGGGAATCGCGACAATGAGCAGTTCTTC. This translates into CSGLGGNRDNEQFF.

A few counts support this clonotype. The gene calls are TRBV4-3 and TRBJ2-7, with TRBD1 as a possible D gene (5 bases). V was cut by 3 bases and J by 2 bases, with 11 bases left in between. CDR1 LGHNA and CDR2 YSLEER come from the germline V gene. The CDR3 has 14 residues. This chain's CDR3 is CASSHEGATYEQYF. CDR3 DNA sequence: TGCGCCAGCAGCCATGAAGGGGCGACCTACGAGCAGTACTTC.

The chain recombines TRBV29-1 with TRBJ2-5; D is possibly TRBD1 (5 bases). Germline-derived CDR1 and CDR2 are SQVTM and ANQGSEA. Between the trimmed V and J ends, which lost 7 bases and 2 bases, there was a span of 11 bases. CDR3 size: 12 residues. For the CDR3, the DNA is TGCAGCGGCCGACAGTTACAAGAGACCCAGTACTTC. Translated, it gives CSGRQLQETQYF.

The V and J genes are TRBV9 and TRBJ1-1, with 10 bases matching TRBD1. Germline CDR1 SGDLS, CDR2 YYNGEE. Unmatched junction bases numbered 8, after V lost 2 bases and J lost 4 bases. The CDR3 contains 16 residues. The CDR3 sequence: CASSVGTGDLGTEAFF. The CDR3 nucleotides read TGTGCCAGCAGCGTCGGGACAGGGGATCTCGGCACTGAAGCTTTCTTT. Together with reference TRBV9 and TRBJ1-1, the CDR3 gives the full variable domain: DSGVTQTPKHLITATGQRVTLRCSPRSGDLSVYWYQQSLDQGLQFLIQYYNGEERAKGNILERFSAQQFPDLHSELNLSSLELGDSALYFCASSVGTGDLGTEAFFGQGTRLTVV.

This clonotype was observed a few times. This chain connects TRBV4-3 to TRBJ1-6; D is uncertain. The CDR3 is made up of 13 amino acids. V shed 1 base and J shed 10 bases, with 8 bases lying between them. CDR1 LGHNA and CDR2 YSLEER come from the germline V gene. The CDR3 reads CASSQVTVSPLHF. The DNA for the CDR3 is TGCGCCAGCAGCCAAGTGACGGTCTCACCCCTCCACTTT.

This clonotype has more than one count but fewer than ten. CDR3 DNA sequence: TGTGCCACCAGCAGAGATAGGCGAGAGACCCAGTACTTC. It encodes CATSRDRRETQYF. The chain uses TRBV15 and TRBJ2-5; no clear D. From germline, CDR1 is LNHNV and CDR2 YYDKDF (reference sequence). This CDR3 spans 13 amino acids. V was pared by 0 bases and J by 4 bases, with 6 bases between.

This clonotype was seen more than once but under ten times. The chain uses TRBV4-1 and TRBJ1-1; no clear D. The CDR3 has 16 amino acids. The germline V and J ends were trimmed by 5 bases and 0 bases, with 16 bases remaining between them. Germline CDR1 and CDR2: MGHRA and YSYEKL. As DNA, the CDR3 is TGCGCCAGCAGCTCAACGGACTTCGGCGTGAACACTGAAGCTTTCTTT. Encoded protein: CASSSTDFGVNTEAFF.

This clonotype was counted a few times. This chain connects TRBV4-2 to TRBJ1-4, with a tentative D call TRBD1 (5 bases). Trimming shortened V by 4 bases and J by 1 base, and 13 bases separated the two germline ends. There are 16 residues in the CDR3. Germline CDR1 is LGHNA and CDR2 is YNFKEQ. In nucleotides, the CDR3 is TGTGCCAGCAGCCCCCCCGTGGGGGTAACTAATGAAAAACTGTTTTTT. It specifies CASSPPVGVTNEKLFF.

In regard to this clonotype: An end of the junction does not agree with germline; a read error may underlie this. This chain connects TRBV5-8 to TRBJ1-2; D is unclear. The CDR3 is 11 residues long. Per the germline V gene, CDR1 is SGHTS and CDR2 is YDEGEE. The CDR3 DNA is TGTGCCAGCAGCCCCCGACTCGAGGCCCATTTC. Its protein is CASSPRLEAHF.

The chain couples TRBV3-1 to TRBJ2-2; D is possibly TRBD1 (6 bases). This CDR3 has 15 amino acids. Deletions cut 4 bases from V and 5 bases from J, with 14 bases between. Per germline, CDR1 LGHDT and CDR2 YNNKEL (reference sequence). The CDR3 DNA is TGTGCCAGCAGCCCCTATAACAGGGATACCGGGGAGCTGTTTTTT. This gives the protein CASSPYNRDTGELFF.

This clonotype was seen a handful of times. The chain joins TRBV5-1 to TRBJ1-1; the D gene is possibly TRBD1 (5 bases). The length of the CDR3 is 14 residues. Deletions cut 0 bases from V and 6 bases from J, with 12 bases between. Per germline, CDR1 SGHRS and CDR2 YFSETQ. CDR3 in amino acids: CASSLGTSPSEAFF. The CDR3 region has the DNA TGCGCCAGCAGCTTGGGGACATCCCCCTCTGAAGCTTTCTTT.

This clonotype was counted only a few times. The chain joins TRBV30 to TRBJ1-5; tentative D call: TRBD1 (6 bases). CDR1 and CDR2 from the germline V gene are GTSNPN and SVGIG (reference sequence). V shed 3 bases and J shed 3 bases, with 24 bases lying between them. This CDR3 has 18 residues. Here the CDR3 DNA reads TGTGCCTGGAGGGAAGGCCGGGCAGGGGCCTTTTTCAATCAGCCCCAGCATTTT. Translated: CAWREGRAGAFFNQPQHF.

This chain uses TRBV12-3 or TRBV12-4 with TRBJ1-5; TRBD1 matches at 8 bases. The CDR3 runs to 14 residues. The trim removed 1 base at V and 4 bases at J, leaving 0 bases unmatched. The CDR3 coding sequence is TGTGCCAGCAGTTTAGGGACAGGGAATCAGCCCCAGCATTTT. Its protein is CASSLGTGNQPQHF.

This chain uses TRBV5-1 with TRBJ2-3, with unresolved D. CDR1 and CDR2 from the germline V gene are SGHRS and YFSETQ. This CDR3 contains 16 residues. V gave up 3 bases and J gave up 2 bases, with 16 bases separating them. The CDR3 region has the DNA TGCGCCAGCAGCTCGACCTCCCCGGAACTCACAGATACGCAGTATTTT. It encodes CASSSTSPELTDTQYF.

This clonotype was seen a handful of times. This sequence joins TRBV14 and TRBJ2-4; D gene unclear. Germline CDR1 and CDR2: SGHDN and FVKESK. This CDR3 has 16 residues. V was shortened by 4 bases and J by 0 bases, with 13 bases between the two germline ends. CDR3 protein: CASSLNRELAKNIQYF. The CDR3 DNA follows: TGTGCCAGCAGCCTAAACAGAGAATTAGCCAAAAACATTCAGTACTTC. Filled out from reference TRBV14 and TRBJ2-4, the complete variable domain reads EAGVTQFPSHSVIEKGQTVTLRCDPISGHDNLYWYRRVMGKEIKFLLHFVKESKQDESGMPNNRFLAERTGGTYSTLKVQPAELEDSGVYFCASSLNRELAKNIQYFGAGTRLSVL.

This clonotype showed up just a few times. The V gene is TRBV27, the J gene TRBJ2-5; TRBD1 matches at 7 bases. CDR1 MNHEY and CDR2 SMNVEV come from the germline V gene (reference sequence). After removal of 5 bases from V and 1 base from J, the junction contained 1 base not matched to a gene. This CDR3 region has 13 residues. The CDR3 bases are TGTGCCAGCAGTAGGGGGCCCCAAGAGACCCAGTACTTC. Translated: CASSRGPQETQYF.

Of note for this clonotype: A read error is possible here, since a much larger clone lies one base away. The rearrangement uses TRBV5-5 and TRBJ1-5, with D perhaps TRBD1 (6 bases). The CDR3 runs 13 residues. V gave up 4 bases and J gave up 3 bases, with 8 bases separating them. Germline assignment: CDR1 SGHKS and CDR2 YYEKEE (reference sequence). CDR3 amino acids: CASSPGANQPQHF. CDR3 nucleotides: TGTGCCAGCAGCCCGGGGGCCAATCAGCCCCAGCATTTT.

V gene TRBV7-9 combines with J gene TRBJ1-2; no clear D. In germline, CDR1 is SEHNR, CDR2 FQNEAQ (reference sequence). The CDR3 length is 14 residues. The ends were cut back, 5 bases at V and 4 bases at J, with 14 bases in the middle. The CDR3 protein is CASSTGVVAYGYTF. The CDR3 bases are TGTGCCAGCAGCACGGGTGTGGTCGCCTATGGCTACACCTTC.

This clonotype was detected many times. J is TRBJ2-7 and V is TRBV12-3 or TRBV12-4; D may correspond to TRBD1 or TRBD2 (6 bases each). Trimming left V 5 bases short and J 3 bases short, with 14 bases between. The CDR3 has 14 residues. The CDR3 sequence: CASSLGGLGYEQYF. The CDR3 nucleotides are TGTGCCAGCAGTCTCGGGGGCCTAGGCTACGAGCAGTACTTC.

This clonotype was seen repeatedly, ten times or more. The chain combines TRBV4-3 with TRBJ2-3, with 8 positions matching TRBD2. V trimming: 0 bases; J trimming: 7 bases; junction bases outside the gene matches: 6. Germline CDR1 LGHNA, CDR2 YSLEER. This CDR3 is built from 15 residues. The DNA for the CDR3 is TGCGCCAGCAGCCAAGAGAGCGGGGGTTTTCATACGCAGTATTTT. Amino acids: CASSQESGGFHTQYF.

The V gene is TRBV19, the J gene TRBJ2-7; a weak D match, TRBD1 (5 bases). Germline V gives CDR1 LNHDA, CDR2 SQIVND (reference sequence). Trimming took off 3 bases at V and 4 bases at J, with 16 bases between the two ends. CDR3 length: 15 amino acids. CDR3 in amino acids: CASSIFRGSQYEQYF. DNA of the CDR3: TGTGCCAGTAGTATTTTTAGGGGCAGCCAATACGAGCAGTACTTC.

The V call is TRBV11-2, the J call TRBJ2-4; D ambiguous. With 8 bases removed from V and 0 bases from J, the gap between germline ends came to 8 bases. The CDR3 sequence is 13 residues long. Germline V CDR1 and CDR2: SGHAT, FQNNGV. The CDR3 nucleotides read TGTGCCAGCCGGGTTATAGCCAAAAACATTCAGTACTTC. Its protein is CASRVIAKNIQYF.

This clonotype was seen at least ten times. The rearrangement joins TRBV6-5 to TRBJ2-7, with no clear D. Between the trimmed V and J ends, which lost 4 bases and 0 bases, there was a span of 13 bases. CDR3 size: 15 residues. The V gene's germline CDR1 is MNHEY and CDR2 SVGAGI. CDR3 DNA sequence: TGTGCCAGCAGTTCCACACCCATCCCCTCCTACGAGCAGTACTTC. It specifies CASSSTPIPSYEQYF.

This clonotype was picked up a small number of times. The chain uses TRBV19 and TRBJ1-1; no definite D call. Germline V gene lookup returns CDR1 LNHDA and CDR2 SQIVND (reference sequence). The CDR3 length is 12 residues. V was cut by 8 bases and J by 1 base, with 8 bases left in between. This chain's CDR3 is CASSQPNTEAFF. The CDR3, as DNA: TGTGCCAGTTCTCAGCCGAACACTGAAGCTTTCTTT.

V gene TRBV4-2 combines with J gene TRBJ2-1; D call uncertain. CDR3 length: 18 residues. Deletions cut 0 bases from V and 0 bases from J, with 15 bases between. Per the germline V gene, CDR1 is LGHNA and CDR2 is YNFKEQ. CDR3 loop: CASSQESVMWSSYNEQFF. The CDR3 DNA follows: TGTGCCAGCAGCCAAGAGAGCGTGATGTGGAGCTCCTACAATGAGCAGTTCTTC.